This T cell receptor beta chain was profiled in a study of cytomegalovirus exposure and HLA in healthy donors. Study details: T cells numbering approximately 170 million yielded 100 million to 120 million unique TCR beta sequences in an earlier analysis.

Trimming pared 8 bases from V and 5 bases from J, leaving 12 bases between. The CDR3 sequence is 12 residues long. Germline CDR1 and CDR2: GTSNPN and SVGIG (reference sequence). The PCR had 60 Vbeta and 13 Jbeta primers. The protocol was immunoSEQ multiplex PCR, while the TCRdb copy is restricted to in-frame clones and leaves out a portion. Counted here are roughly 150,000 clones, roughly 70% occurring once; the ten biggest clones make up approximately 6.8%. Sequenced: PBMCs. The source is a man younger than 45 in good health and CMV-seronegative. This chain links TRBV30 with TRBJ2-2; perhaps TRBD2 as D (7 bases). The CDR3 DNA reads as TGTGCCGGGGGGGGGCGTACCGGGGAGCTGTTTTTT. It yields the protein CAGGGRTGELFF.